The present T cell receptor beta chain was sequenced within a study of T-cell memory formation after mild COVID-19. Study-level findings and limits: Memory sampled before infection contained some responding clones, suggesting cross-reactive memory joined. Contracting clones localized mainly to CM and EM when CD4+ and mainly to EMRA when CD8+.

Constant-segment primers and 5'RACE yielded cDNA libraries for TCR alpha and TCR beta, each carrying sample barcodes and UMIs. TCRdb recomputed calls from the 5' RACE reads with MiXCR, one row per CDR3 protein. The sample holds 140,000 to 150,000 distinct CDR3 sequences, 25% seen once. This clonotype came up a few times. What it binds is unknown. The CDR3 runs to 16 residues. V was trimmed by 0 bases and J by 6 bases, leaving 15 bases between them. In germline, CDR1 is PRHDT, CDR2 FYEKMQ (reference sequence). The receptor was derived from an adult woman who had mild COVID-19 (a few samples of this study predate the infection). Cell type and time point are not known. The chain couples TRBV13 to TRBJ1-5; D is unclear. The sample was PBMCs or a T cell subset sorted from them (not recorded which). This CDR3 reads CASSLGLEQLLQPQHF. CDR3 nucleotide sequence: TGTGCCAGCAGCTTAGGCCTGGAACAGTTACTTCAGCCCCAGCATTTT.